Listed here are 16 T cell receptor beta chains from one sample, sequenced in a study of low-dose radiotherapy and immunotherapy resistance in tumors. Described time point: after trial treatment. Specified treatment: LDRT plus nivolumab, ipilimumab, low-dose cyclophosphamide and aspirin (RACIN trial). TRAV and TRBV primers primed cDNA for both TCRalpha and TCRbeta. It was with a constant-region primer and a V-primer adapter that TCRs were amplified over approximately 20 PCR cycles. TCRdb redid the calling of the reads with MiXCR, one entry per CDR3 protein. The table lists 85,000 to 95,000 distinct CDR3 sequences, 20% of them singletons. Specimen: PBMCs, collected after low-dose radiotherapy plus immunotherapy. Every receptor here comes from a female donor with ovarian cancer.

This clonotype was recorded at least ten times. The germline gene is not matched at one end of the junction; a read error may be the cause. This chain uses TRBV5-1 with TRBJ2-7; tentatively, D is TRBD1 or TRBD2 (6 bases each). This CDR3 comprises 14 residues. The germline gives CDR1 SGHRS, CDR2 YFSETQ. The CDR3 DNA follows: TGCGCCAGCAGCGAGGGGGGCCGCTCCTACGAGCATTACTTC. It yields the protein CASSEGGRSYEHYF. The whole variable domain, filled in from reference TRBV5-1 and TRBJ2-7, reads KAGVTQTPRYLIKTRGQQVTLSCSPISGHRSVSWYQQTPGQGLQFLFEYFSETQRNKGNFPGRFSGRQFSNSRSEMNVSTLELGDSALYLCASSEGGRSYEHYFGPGTRLTVT.

This clonotype showed up many times. The J gene is TRBJ2-1, the V gene TRBV20-1, with D tentatively TRBD2 (5 bases). This CDR3 has 16 residues. Germline CDR1 reads DFQATT; CDR2 reads SNEGSKA (reference sequence). Trimming removed 3 bases at V and 2 bases at J, with 17 bases between. This chain's CDR3 is CSASIRGGVPYNEQFF. The CDR3, as DNA: TGCAGTGCTAGTATCCGGGGTGGGGTGCCCTACAATGAGCAGTTCTTC.

Only a few counts were recorded for this clonotype. The chain joins TRBV24-1 to TRBJ2-1; 12 bases align to TRBD2. Trimming at V came to 4 bases and at J to 4 bases, leaving 7 bases not matched to a gene. The germline V gene has CDR1 KGHDR and CDR2 SFDVKD. The CDR3 has 17 amino acids. The CDR3 spells CATSDPGLAGIYNEQFF. The CDR3 DNA is TGTGCCACCAGTGACCCAGGACTAGCGGGGATATACAATGAGCAGTTCTTC.

Worth noting for this clonotype: A much larger clone differs by one base, so this may be a read error. The chain employs TRBV20-1 and TRBJ2-3; no clear D. The CDR3 has 12 amino acids. V lost 6 bases, J lost 2 bases, and 9 bases lay in between. Germline lookup yields CDR1 DFQATT and CDR2 SNEGSKA (reference sequence). CDR3 residues: CSAGSSTDTQYF. As DNA, the CDR3 is TGCAGTGCGGGCTCCTCCACAGATACGCAGTATTTT.

Turning to this clonotype: It differs at one base from a far larger clone, so likely a read error. The chain joins TRBV6-5 to TRBJ1-1; weak D call: TRBD1 (6 bases). Germline V gives CDR1 MNHEY, CDR2 SVGAGI. This CDR3 is built from 14 residues. The CDR3 protein is CAGSYAGADTEAFF. DNA for the CDR3: TGTGCCGGCAGTTACGCAGGGGCGGACACTGAAGCTTTCTTT.

In this sample, this clonotype turned up many times. The chain joins TRBV28 to TRBJ1-5; D not resolved. The CDR3 runs to 18 residues. Trimming left V 5 bases short and J 6 bases short, with 26 bases between. The V gene's germline CDR1 is MDHEN and CDR2 SYDVKM. The CDR3 sequence: CASSPPTFERQEGQPQHF. CDR3 nucleotide sequence: TGTGCCAGCAGTCCCCCGACTTTCGAGCGGCAAGAGGGTCAGCCCCAGCATTTT.

This clonotype occurred many times. The chain joins TRBV12-3 or TRBV12-4 to TRBJ1-5; 7 nucleotides match TRBD1. The CDR3 has 14 amino acids. V dropped 8 bases and J dropped 1; count of bases not matched to a gene: 5. CDR3 bases: TGTGCCAGCGTTCCGGACAGGAGCAATCAGCCCCAGCATTTT. It codes for CASVPDRSNQPQHF.

This clonotype was observed a few times. V gene TRBV3-1 combines with J gene TRBJ2-1, with D unclear. This CDR3 spans 17 amino acids. Trimming removed 0 bases from V and 0 bases from J, with 12 bases in between. Germline lookup yields CDR1 LGHDT and CDR2 YNNKEL (reference sequence). CDR3 DNA sequence: TGTGCCAGCAGCCAAGAGCGCGGCGGCCGCTCCTACAATGAGCAGTTCTTC. Translating it yields CASSQERGGRSYNEQFF.

In its sample, this clonotype was seen many times. The chain links TRBV4-3 to TRBJ2-5; D may match TRBD1 or TRBD2 (5 bases each). V lost 1 base and J lost 4, with 16 bases in between. Germline assignment: CDR1 LGHNA and CDR2 YSLEER. The CDR3 is 16 amino acids. CDR3 protein: CASSQGQSGRGETQYF. The CDR3 DNA reads as TGCGCCAGCAGCCAAGGCCAGTCAGGGAGAGGAGAGACCCAGTACTTC.

This clonotype was detected many times. This chain uses TRBV5-1 with TRBJ1-1; possibly TRBD1 for D (5 bases). The CDR3 loop spans 15 amino acids. CDR1 and CDR2 (germline): SGHRS, YFSETQ. Trimming took 0 bases from V and 3 from J, leaving 12 bases between them. Here the CDR3 reads CASSLGRGWDTEAFF. The CDR3, as DNA: TGCGCCAGCAGCTTGGGAAGGGGCTGGGACACTGAAGCTTTCTTT.

In its sample, this clonotype was seen many times. The chain links TRBV27 to TRBJ2-5; D ambiguous. CDR1 MNHEY and CDR2 SMNVEV come from the germline V gene (reference sequence). This CDR3 is built from 11 residues. Trimming took off 6 bases at V and 5 bases at J, with 7 bases between the two ends. The CDR3 region is CASRDSETQYF. In DNA, the CDR3 is TGTGCCAGCAGAGATTCCGAGACCCAGTACTTC.

This clonotype was picked up many times. The genes are TRBV7-2 and TRBJ1-2, with 7 bases fitting TRBD1. This CDR3 region has 20 residues. Germline loops: CDR1 SGHTA, CDR2 FQGNSA. Germline trimming cut 4 bases from V and 4 bases from J; bases unmatched to any gene: 24. CDR3 coding DNA: TGTGCCAGCAGCTCCGCTTGGGGCCGAAATAACAGGGGTCCCTTCTATGGCTACACCTTC. As protein: CASSSAWGRNNRGPFYGYTF.

This clonotype was found many times. This sequence joins TRBV7-9 and TRBJ1-4, with unresolved D. Trimming took 3 bases from V and 0 from J, leaving 8 bases between them. Germline CDR1 SEHNR, CDR2 FQNEAQ (reference sequence). This CDR3 is 15 amino acids long. The CDR3 loop is CASSFGDATNEKLFF. CDR3 in DNA: TGTGCCAGCAGCTTTGGGGATGCAACTAATGAAAAACTGTTTTTT.

This clonotype came up many times. The rearrangement joins TRBV2 to TRBJ1-2; D remains unclear. CDR3 size: 14 residues. Trimming shortened V by 3 bases and J by 3 bases, and 11 bases separated the two germline ends. Germline values: CDR1 SNHLY, CDR2 FYNNEI. In DNA form, the CDR3 reads TGTGCCAGCAGTGATTCCGGCGCGGACTATGGCTACACCTTC. Protein: CASSDSGADYGYTF.

This clonotype has a count of ten or more. The chain has TRBV27 and TRBJ1-2; D remains ambiguous. Germline CDR1 and CDR2: MNHEY and SMNVEV (reference sequence). CDR3 length equals 12 residues. Trimming shortened V by 3 bases and J by 7 bases, and 9 bases separated the two germline ends. This chain's CDR3 is CASSLVQGGYTF. CDR3 in DNA: TGTGCCAGCAGTTTGGTTCAAGGTGGCTACACCTTC.

The V call is TRBV20-1, the J call TRBJ2-7; 7 nucleotides line up with TRBD1. Looked up from germline, CDR1 is DFQATT and CDR2 is SNEGSKA (reference sequence). CDR3 size: 15 residues. The ends lost 0 bases at V and 5 bases at J; junction bases unmatched: 10. The CDR3 sequence: CSARDVQGVSDEQYF. The CDR3 DNA sequence: TGCAGTGCTAGAGATGTCCAGGGGGTGTCCGACGAGCAGTACTTC.